Presented here are 29 T cell receptor beta chains from one specimen sequenced in a study of blood T cell repertoires in COVID-19. Only in-frame clones appear in the TCRdb table, and some are missing; sequencing was by immunoSEQ multiplex PCR. The data contain about 66,000 clones, about 80% of them singletons. The sequenced sample consisted of peripheral blood. All receptors derive from a man aged 55 to 70 with acute or convalescent COVID-19.

The rearrangement uses TRBV5-1 and TRBJ1-2, with 12 bases that match TRBD1. This CDR3 is 15 amino acids long. Trimming at V came to 4 bases and at J to 4 bases, leaving 5 bases not matched to a gene. CDR1 and CDR2 from the germline V gene are SGHRS and YFSETQ. The CDR3 DNA reads TGCGCCAGCAGCATGGGACAGGGGGCCGCCTATGGCTACACCTTC. Translation: CASSMGQGAAYGYTF.

V and J are TRBV30 and TRBJ2-2; D possibly corresponds to TRBD2 (5 bases). CDR3 size: 14 residues. The V and J ends lost 1 base and 2 bases respectively, with 8 bases between them. Germline CDR1 GTSNPN, CDR2 SVGIG (reference sequence). The CDR3 spells CAWSAGSNTGELFF. The CDR3 DNA follows: TGTGCCTGGAGTGCGGGGTCTAACACCGGGGAGCTGTTTTTT. Full variable domain (rest looked up from reference TRBV30 and TRBJ2-2): SQTIHQWPATLVQPVGSPLSLECTVEGTSNPNLYWYRQAAGRGLQLLFYSVGIGQISSEVPQNLSASRPQDRQFILSSKKLLLSDSGFYLCAWSAGSNTGELFFGEGSRLTVL.

The V and J genes are TRBV25-1 and TRBJ1-2; D uncertain. Germline CDR1 MGHDK, CDR2 SYGVNS. The CDR3 sequence is 12 residues long. Trimming removed 3 bases from V and 3 bases from J, with 5 bases in between. The CDR3 DNA sequence: TGTGCCAGCAGTGATCAATACTATGGCTACACCTTC. Translated: CASSDQYYGYTF.

The rearrangement links TRBV18 to TRBJ1-1; D is perhaps TRBD1 (5 bases). This CDR3 has 18 amino acids. Between the trimmed V and J ends, which lost 1 base and 7 bases, there was a span of 25 bases. The germline V gene encodes CDR1 KGHSH and CDR2 LQKENI. The CDR3 DNA sequence: TGTGCCAGCTCACCACGCGGGGGACTGAACACTGAAGGCGGTGAAGCTTTCTTT. Translating gives CASSPRGGLNTEGGEAFF.

The V call is TRBV5-1, the J call TRBJ2-1, with TRBD2 matching over 8 bases. The CDR3 consists of 16 residues. Trimming removed 0 bases from V and 5 bases from J; junction bases left unmatched: 7. Germline V gives CDR1 SGHRS, CDR2 YFSETQ. CDR3 loop: CASSLGSGGPHNEQFF. CDR3 nucleotides: TGCGCCAGCAGCTTGGGGTCGGGGGGGCCCCACAATGAGCAGTTCTTC.

The genes are TRBV2 and TRBJ2-1; D gene uncertain. The CDR3 has 15 residues. The V gene's germline CDR1 is SNHLY and CDR2 FYNNEI. V shed 8 bases and J shed 5 bases, with 19 bases lying between them. The CDR3 region is CASSTQILPNNEQFF. The CDR3 nucleotides read TGTGCCAGCTCTACGCAAATTCTTCCAAACAATGAGCAGTTCTTC.

This chain links TRBV3-1 (or the pseudogene TRBV3-2) with TRBJ1-3; 8 bases align to TRBD1. V shed 5 bases and J 0 bases; nucleotides not matched to a gene: 9. The CDR3 is 17 amino acids. Per germline, CDR1 LGHDT and CDR2 YNNKEL (reference sequence). The chain's CDR3 is CASSNWTGRLSGNTIYF. DNA of the CDR3: TGTGCCAGCAGCAATTGGACAGGGCGTCTCTCTGGAAACACCATATATTTT.

This rearrangement joins TRBV5-4 to TRBJ2-2; possible D gene TRBD2, 7 bases. Deletions cut 0 bases from V and 3 bases from J, with 15 bases between. CDR3 length equals 17 residues. CDR1 SGHNT and CDR2 YYREEE come from the germline V gene (reference sequence). The CDR3 DNA sequence: TGTGCCAGCAGCTTGGTTGGGGCGGGGGCACACACCGGGGAGCTGTTTTTT. It translates to CASSLVGAGAHTGELFF.

In its sample, this clone was seen once. This rearrangement joins TRBV30 to TRBJ2-1, with D perhaps TRBD2 (8 bases). Trimming took off 5 bases at V and 2 bases at J, with 19 bases between the two ends. The germline V gene has CDR1 GTSNPN and CDR2 SVGIG (reference sequence). This CDR3 contains 16 residues. Written as DNA, the CDR3 is TGTGCCTGGTCGAGGGGGCTGCGGGGGGCCTACAATGAGCAGTTCTTC. Translation: CAWSRGLRGAYNEQFF.

V gene TRBV29-1 combines with J gene TRBJ2-1; 8 bases are a match to TRBD2. CDR1 and CDR2 from the germline V gene are SQVTM and ANQGSEA. CDR3 size: 14 residues. After removal of 7 bases from V and 8 bases from J, the junction contained 13 bases not matched to a gene. In DNA form, the CDR3 reads TGCAGCGGCCGGTTTGGGACTAGTTTCCATGAGCAGTTCTTC. It translates to CSGRFGTSFHEQFF.

The sample holds one count of this clone. V gene TRBV6-5 combines with J gene TRBJ1-3; D unclear. Trimming stripped 8 bases from V and 0 bases from J, with 5 bases between. This CDR3 region has 12 residues. Germline V gene sequence: CDR1 MNHEY, CDR2 SVGAGI. The CDR3 protein is CASANSGNTIYF. The CDR3 bases are TGTGCCAGCGCTAACTCTGGAAACACCATATATTTT.

This sequence joins TRBV5-1 and TRBJ2-6; possible D gene TRBD2, 5 bases. The V gene's germline CDR1 is SGHRS and CDR2 YFSETQ. The CDR3 is made up of 16 amino acids. Trimming took off 4 bases at V and 0 bases at J, with 11 bases between the two ends. The CDR3 reads CASSRTRDSGANVLTF. In DNA, the CDR3 is TGCGCCAGCAGCCGGACCCGGGACTCTGGGGCCAACGTCCTGACTTTC.

The CDR3 DNA reads as TGTGCCAGCAGCTTAGGAGGTAGCTCCTATAATTCACCCCTCCACTTT. Residues: CASSLGGSSYNSPLHF. The chain recombines TRBV7-9 with TRBJ1-6; unclear D gene. The V gene lost 1 base and the J gene lost 0 bases, with 7 bases spanning the gap. There are 16 residues in the CDR3. Germline CDR1 SEHNR, CDR2 FQNEAQ (reference sequence).

The rearrangement uses TRBV19 and TRBJ2-3; TRBD1 matches 7 bases. CDR1 and CDR2 from the germline V gene are LNHDA and SQIVND (reference sequence). The CDR3 loop spans 16 amino acids. The trim removed 5 bases at V and 3 bases at J, leaving 11 bases unmatched. In nucleotides, the CDR3 is TGTGCCAGTAGTCAACGGACAGGTATAGGGACAGATACGCAGTATTTT. Amino acids: CASSQRTGIGTDTQYF.

Written as DNA, the CDR3 is TGTGCCAGCAGTTACCTAGGTTCCGCCCACGAGCAGTACTTC. Amino acids: CASSYLGSAHEQYF. The gene calls are TRBV6-6 and TRBJ2-7; no definite D call. V shed 2 bases and J shed 5 bases, with 13 bases lying between them. Germline CDR1 and CDR2: MNHNY and SVGAGI (reference sequence). There are 14 residues in the CDR3.

In DNA, the CDR3 is TGTGCCAGCAGCCCCGCGGGAGTCGCCTACGAGCAGTACGTC. Residues: CASSPAGVAYEQYV. V usage is TRBV7-2 and J usage is TRBJ2-7; 7 bases agree with TRBD2. Per the germline V gene, CDR1 is SGHTA and CDR2 is FQGNSA. The junction had 6 bases not matched to a gene; V was cut back by 5 bases and J by 2 bases. The CDR3 has 14 amino acids.

The genes are TRBV9 and TRBJ1-1; 8 nucleotides agree with TRBD1. Losses at the gene ends were 4 bases for V and 1 base for J; bases not matched to a gene: 3. The length of the CDR3 is 14 residues. In germline, CDR1 is SGDLS, CDR2 YYNGEE. The CDR3: CASSPQGGNTEAFF. The DNA for the CDR3 is TGTGCCAGCAGCCCACAGGGGGGGAACACTGAAGCTTTCTTT.

The rearrangement joins TRBV11-2 to TRBJ1-6; TRBD1 matches at 8 bases. CDR1 and CDR2 (germline): SGHAT, FQNNGV. The V gene end was trimmed by 4 bases and the J gene end by 9 bases; junction bases not matched to a gene: 14. The CDR3 sequence is 17 residues long. The CDR3: CASSSYRADRATSPLHF. Here the CDR3 DNA reads TGTGCCAGCAGCTCTTATAGGGCGGACAGGGCTACTTCACCCCTCCACTTT. Drawing the rest from reference TRBV11-2 and TRBJ1-6, the complete variable domain is EAGVAQSPRYKIIEKRQSVAFWCNPISGHATLYWYQQILGQGPKLLIQFQNNGVVDDSQLPKDRFSAERLKGVDSTLKIQPAKLEDSAVYLCASSSYRADRATSPLHFGNGTRLTVT.

The chain is built from TRBV4-3 and TRBJ1-2, with 8 positions matching TRBD1. Germline V gives CDR1 LGHNA, CDR2 YSLEER. J gave up 8 bases and V 1 base, and 9 bases lay outside the gene matches. This CDR3 has 15 amino acids. The CDR3 loop is CASSQATGQGQGYTF. Written as DNA, the CDR3 is TGCGCCAGCAGCCAAGCAACCGGACAGGGCCAGGGCTACACCTTC.

The chain combines TRBV10-3 with TRBJ1-6; 7 bases are shared with TRBD1. The CDR3 contains 13 residues. From germline, CDR1 is ENHRY and CDR2 SYGVKD. The CDR3 spells CASVGQLNSPLHF. The CDR3 nucleotides are TGTGCGTCAGTGGGACAGCTCAATTCACCCCTCCACTTT.

V is TRBV9 and J is TRBJ2-3, with 7 bases identical to TRBD2. V was pared by 3 bases and J by 8 bases, with 15 bases of the junction left unmatched. Germline V gives CDR1 SGDLS, CDR2 YYNGEE. The CDR3 is 16 amino acids. CDR3 DNA: TGTGCCAGCAGCGCCTCGGAGGGACTACTCCCAGGTACGCAGTATTTT. It specifies CASSASEGLLPGTQYF. Full variable domain (remainder filled in from reference TRBV9 and TRBJ2-3): DSGVTQTPKHLITATGQRVTLRCSPRSGDLSVYWYQQSLDQGLQFLIQYYNGEERAKGNILERFSAQQFPDLHSELNLSSLELGDSALYFCASSASEGLLPGTQYFGPGTRLTVL.

The chain uses TRBV4-3 and TRBJ1-1; D is possibly TRBD1 (5 bases). Germline V lookup: CDR1 LGHNA, CDR2 YSLEER. V gave up 4 bases and J gave up 1 base, with 16 bases separating them. The CDR3 sequence is 16 residues long. The CDR3 DNA reads as TGCGCCAGCAGCCGAACTGCGGGGCCTGGGAACACTGAAGCTTTCTTT. Translating it yields CASSRTAGPGNTEAFF.

The chain links TRBV18 to TRBJ1-1; D perhaps matches TRBD1 (5 bases). CDR3 length equals 13 residues. Germline V lookup: CDR1 KGHSH, CDR2 LQKENI. V lost 4 bases, J lost 6 bases, and 12 bases lay in between. The CDR3 nucleotides are TGTGCCAGCTCACAACAGGAAAACGCTGAAGCTTTCTTT. It specifies CASSQQENAEAFF. The full variable domain, rest sourced from reference TRBV18 and TRBJ1-1, is NAGVMQNPRHLVRRRGQEARLRCSPMKGHSHVYWYRQLPEEGLKFMVYLQKENIIDESGMPKERFSAEFPKEGPSILRIQQVVRGDSAAYFCASSQQENAEAFFGQGTRLTVV.

The rearrangement joins TRBV7-9 to TRBJ2-2; weak D call: TRBD1 (6 bases). Germline CDR1 SEHNR, CDR2 FQNEAQ (reference sequence). V lost 3 bases and J 6 bases, leaving 14 bases between the germline ends. This CDR3 contains 15 residues. Here the CDR3 reads CASSFWAGVSGELFF. CDR3 coding DNA: TGTGCCAGCAGCTTTTGGGCAGGGGTGTCCGGGGAGCTGTTTTTT. The full variable domain, completed using reference TRBV7-9 and TRBJ2-2, is DTGVSQNPRHKITKRGQNVTFRCDPISEHNRLYWYRQTLGQGPEFLTYFQNEAQLEKSRLLSDRFSAERPKGSFSTLEIQRTEQGDSAMYLCASSFWAGVSGELFFGEGSRLTVL.

The chain is built from TRBV6-2 or TRBV6-3 and TRBJ1-5, with 9 bases identical to TRBD1. From germline, CDR1 is MNHEY and CDR2 SVGEGT. Germline trimming cut 6 bases from V and 2 bases from J; bases unmatched to any gene: 11. This CDR3 contains 17 residues. The CDR3 sequence is CASSRRTGVGGNQPQHF. The DNA for the CDR3 is TGTGCCAGCAGCCGCCGGACAGGGGTCGGCGGCAATCAGCCCCAGCATTTT.

V gene TRBV9 combines with J gene TRBJ2-1; TRBD1 matches 8 bases. With 0 bases clipped from V and 8 bases from J, the junction kept 10 bases outside the gene matches. Germline V CDR1 and CDR2: SGDLS, YYNGEE. This CDR3 has 16 amino acids. For the CDR3, the DNA is TGTGCCAGCAGCGTAGACGGCAGGGGGCGGACGGATGAGCAGTTCTTC. It codes for CASSVDGRGRTDEQFF.

The chain uses TRBV15 and TRBJ2-7, with D maybe TRBD2 (5 bases). The CDR3 covers 13 residues. From germline, CDR1 is LNHNV and CDR2 YYDKDF (reference sequence). V lost 5 bases, J lost 2 bases, and 10 bases lay in between. CDR3 nucleotide sequence: TGTGCCACCAGCCGAGGGCTTACCTACGAGCAGTACTTC. This encodes CATSRGLTYEQYF. The whole variable domain, remainder taken from reference TRBV15 and TRBJ2-7, is DAMVIQNPRYQVTQFGKPVTLSCSQTLNHNVMYWYQQKSSQAPKLLFHYYDKDFNNEADTPDNFQSRRPNTSFCFLDIRSPGLGDTAMYLCATSRGLTYEQYFGPGTRLTVT.

In this sample, this clone turned up a few times. The chain couples TRBV5-6 to TRBJ1-3; D uncertain. CDR3 size: 15 residues. V dropped 3 bases and J dropped 2 bases, with 12 bases sitting between them. The germline V gene encodes CDR1 SGHDT and CDR2 YYEEEE. CDR3 sequence (DNA): TGTGCCAGCAGCTGGAGGAAGTTGACTGGAAACACCATATATTTT. The encoded protein is CASSWRKLTGNTIYF.

In DNA form, the CDR3 reads TGTGCCAGCAGCTTAGGACTAACCCTAATCGAGCCCCAGCATTTT. It is translated as CASSLGLTLIEPQHF. The chain is built from TRBV5-5 and TRBJ1-5; D is unclear. Trimming pared 2 bases from V and 8 bases from J, leaving 17 bases between. Germline-derived CDR1 and CDR2 are SGHKS and YYEKEE (reference sequence). The CDR3 is 15 residues long.